Following are 16 T cell receptor beta chains from one sample sequenced in a study of blood T cell repertoires in COVID-19. Assay used: immunoSEQ multiplex PCR; TCRdb lists only in-frame clones, some missing. Among more than 90,000 clones listed, around 76% were seen once. The sequenced material came from peripheral blood. The receptors were gathered from a man older than 75 with acute or convalescent COVID-19.

V and J are TRBV5-1 and TRBJ2-7; a weak D match, TRBD1 (5 bases). Trimming removed 4 bases at V and 3 bases at J, with 8 bases between. The CDR3 spans 12 residues. Germline CDR1 SGHRS, CDR2 YFSETQ. CDR3 sequence (DNA): TGCGCCAGCAGCATGACAGTCTACGAGCAGTACTTC. It yields the protein CASSMTVYEQYF.

V and J are TRBV5-6 and TRBJ1-2, with a weak D call TRBD1 (6 bases). Trimming left V 1 base short and J 3 bases short, with 10 bases between. The V gene's germline CDR1 is SGHDT and CDR2 YYEEEE. This CDR3 region has 14 residues. The CDR3 is CASSLPGEDYGYTF. The CDR3 bases are TGTGCCAGCAGCTTGCCAGGGGAAGACTATGGCTACACCTTC.

This chain links TRBV28 with TRBJ2-5, with a possible D match to TRBD2 (5 bases). The CDR3 has 14 residues. Germline V gives CDR1 MDHEN, CDR2 SYDVKM. V lost 5 bases, J lost 7 bases, and 17 bases lay in between. The CDR3 sequence is CASSHTREVGTQYF. CDR3 nucleotide sequence: TGTGCCAGCAGTCACACTAGAGAGGTCGGGACCCAGTACTTC.

The chain is built from TRBV18 and TRBJ1-6, with 8 bases identical to TRBD1. This CDR3 region has 14 residues. From germline, CDR1 is KGHSH and CDR2 LQKENI. The V and J ends lost 3 bases and 7 bases, in that order; junction bases with no gene match: 2. The CDR3 nucleotides are TGTGCCAGCTCACCGACAGGGGACAATTCACCCCTCCACTTT. Amino acid sequence: CASSPTGDNSPLHF. Filled out from reference TRBV18 and TRBJ1-6, the complete variable domain reads NAGVMQNPRHLVRRRGQEARLRCSPMKGHSHVYWYRQLPEEGLKFMVYLQKENIIDESGMPKERFSAEFPKEGPSILRIQQVVRGDSAAYFCASSPTGDNSPLHFGNGTRLTVT.

The chain links TRBV6-4 to TRBJ1-5; D is undetermined. Germline V lookup: CDR1 MRHNA, CDR2 SNTAGT. Deletions cut 7 bases from V and 6 bases from J, with 10 bases between. CDR3 length: 12 residues. The CDR3 DNA follows: TGTGCCAGCACGGTCTTGTTTCAGCCCCAGCATTTT. This codes for CASTVLFQPQHF.

V is TRBV7-2 and J is TRBJ1-2, with unresolved D. Trimming took off 3 bases at V and 0 bases at J, with 8 bases between the two ends. The CDR3 spans 14 residues. Germline values: CDR1 SGHTA, CDR2 FQGNSA. The CDR3 nucleotides are TGTGCCAGCAGCTTTGAACATTCTAACTATGGCTACACCTTC. This gives the protein CASSFEHSNYGYTF.

This clone was counted a single time. V gene TRBV15 combines with J gene TRBJ2-2, with 9 bases aligning to TRBD1. The CDR3 length is 15 residues. Germline CDR1 is LNHNV and CDR2 is YYDKDF (reference sequence). The trim removed 8 bases at V and 2 bases at J, leaving 6 bases unmatched. The CDR3 coding sequence is TGTGCCACCCGCCGGACAGGGGTCAACACCGGGGAGCTGTTTTTT. Protein sequence: CATRRTGVNTGELFF. The whole variable domain, remainder taken from reference TRBV15 and TRBJ2-2, is DAMVIQNPRYQVTQFGKPVTLSCSQTLNHNVMYWYQQKSSQAPKLLFHYYDKDFNNEADTPDNFQSRRPNTSFCFLDIRSPGLGDTAMYLCATRRTGVNTGELFFGEGSRLTVL.

The V and J genes are TRBV6-4 and TRBJ2-1, with TRBD2 identical over 9 bases. The germline V gene has CDR1 MRHNA and CDR2 SNTAGT. This CDR3 contains 15 residues. The V gene end was trimmed by 4 bases and the J gene end by 6 bases; junction bases not matched to a gene: 7. Written as DNA, the CDR3 is TGTGCCAGCAGTGTAGGCGGGAGGGCCTTCAATGAGCAGTTCTTC. Its translation: CASSVGGRAFNEQFF.

As DNA, the CDR3 is TGTGCCAGCAGTTTGACAGGGGGGAGCTCTGGGGCCAACGTCCTGACTTTC. Its translation: CASSLTGGSSGANVLTF. The rearrangement links TRBV2 to TRBJ2-6; 9 bases line up with TRBD1. J gave up 0 bases and V 5 bases, and 5 bases lay outside the gene matches. This CDR3 is 17 amino acids long. Germline V gene sequence: CDR1 SNHLY, CDR2 FYNNEI.

This clone was seen once. The genes are TRBV9 and TRBJ1-5; no clear D. The CDR3 length is 14 residues. Looked up from germline, CDR1 is SGDLS and CDR2 is YYNGEE. Trimming stripped 0 bases from V and 5 bases from J, with 9 bases between. The CDR3 region has the DNA TGTGCCAGCAGCGTAGACGTGGGAGATCAGCCCCAGCATTTT. Amino acids: CASSVDVGDQPQHF.

This clone was detected many times. The rearrangement uses TRBV5-1 and TRBJ1-3; maybe TRBD1 (5 bases). Trimming took off 0 bases at V and 0 bases at J, with 7 bases between the two ends. This CDR3 region has 15 residues. Germline CDR1 SGHRS, CDR2 YFSETQ. The CDR3 bases are TGCGCCAGCAGCTTGGCCGGGGGCTCTGGAAACACCATATATTTT. Encoded protein: CASSLAGGSGNTIYF.

The V call is TRBV30, the J call TRBJ1-6, with TRBD1 identical over 9 bases. This CDR3 is 16 amino acids long. Germline V gene data show CDR1 as GTSNPN and CDR2 as SVGIG (reference sequence). Losses at the gene ends were 3 bases for V and 7 bases for J; bases not matched to a gene: 10. The CDR3 DNA reads TGTGCCTGGAGCGGAGGGACAGGGAGATCAAATTCACCCCTCCACTTT. Protein sequence: CAWSGGTGRSNSPLHF.

V usage is TRBV6-5 and J usage is TRBJ2-7; D unclear. CDR1 and CDR2 (germline): MNHEY, SVGAGI. V lost 2 bases and J lost 13, with 12 bases in between. This CDR3 has 11 amino acids. The CDR3 DNA sequence: TGTGCCAGCAGTTACGGGCAGAATAGTTACTTC. Amino acid sequence: CASSYGQNSYF.

The rearrangement uses TRBV5-1 and TRBJ1-4; D is possibly TRBD1 (6 bases). The CDR3 is 16 residues long. Germline assignment: CDR1 SGHRS and CDR2 YFSETQ. The V end was cut by 2 bases, the J end by 5 bases, with 16 bases between. CDR3 region: CASSFGGGQLNEKLFF. In nucleotides, the CDR3 is TGCGCCAGCAGCTTTGGCGGGGGCCAACTAAATGAAAAACTGTTTTTT.

This chain links TRBV11-2 with TRBJ1-1, with a tentative D call TRBD1 (6 bases). V was pared by 3 bases and J by 5 bases, with 13 bases between. The length of the CDR3 is 14 residues. Germline V gene lookup returns CDR1 SGHAT and CDR2 FQNNGV. This CDR3 is CASSLGTLSTEAFF. Written as DNA, the CDR3 is TGTGCCAGCAGCTTGGGGACATTATCTACTGAAGCTTTCTTT.

The V call is TRBV28, the J call TRBJ1-2, with TRBD1 matching over 8 bases. CDR3 length: 13 residues. Germline V gene lookup returns CDR1 MDHEN and CDR2 SYDVKM. J gave up 7 bases and V 8 bases, and 9 bases lay outside the gene matches. This chain's CDR3 is CASSGQGYLGYTF. The CDR3 nucleotides read TGTGCCAGCTCCGGACAGGGATATCTTGGCTACACCTTC.